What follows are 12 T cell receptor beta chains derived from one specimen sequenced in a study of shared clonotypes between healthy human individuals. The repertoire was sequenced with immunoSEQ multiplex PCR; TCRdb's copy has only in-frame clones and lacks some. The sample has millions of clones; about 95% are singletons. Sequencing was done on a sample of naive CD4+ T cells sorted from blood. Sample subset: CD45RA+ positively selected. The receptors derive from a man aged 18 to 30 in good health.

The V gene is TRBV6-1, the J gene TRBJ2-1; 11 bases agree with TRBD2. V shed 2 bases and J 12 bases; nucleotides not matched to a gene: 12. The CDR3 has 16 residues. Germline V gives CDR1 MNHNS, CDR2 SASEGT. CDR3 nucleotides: TGTGCCAGCAGTGAACACGGACTAGCGGGTACAAGGGGGCAGTTCTTC. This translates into CASSEHGLAGTRGQFF.

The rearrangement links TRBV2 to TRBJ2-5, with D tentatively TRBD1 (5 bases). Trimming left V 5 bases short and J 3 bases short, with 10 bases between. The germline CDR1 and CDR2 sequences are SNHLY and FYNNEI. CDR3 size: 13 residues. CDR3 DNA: TGTGCCAGCAGTAGGGGCCCAAAAGAGACCCAGTACTTC. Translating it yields CASSRGPKETQYF. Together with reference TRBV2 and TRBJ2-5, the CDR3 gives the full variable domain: EPEVTQTPSHQVTQMGQEVILRCVPISNHLYFYWYRQILGQKVEFLVSFYNNEISEKSEIFDDQFSVERPDGSNFTLKIRSTKLEDSAMYFCASSRGPKETQYFGPGTRLLVL.

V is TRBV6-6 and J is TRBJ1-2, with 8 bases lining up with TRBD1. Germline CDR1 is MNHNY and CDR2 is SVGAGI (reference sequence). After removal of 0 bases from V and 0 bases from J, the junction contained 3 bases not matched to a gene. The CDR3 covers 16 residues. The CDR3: CASSYSGQGANYGYTF. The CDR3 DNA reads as TGTGCCAGCAGTTACTCAGGACAGGGAGCTAACTATGGCTACACCTTC.

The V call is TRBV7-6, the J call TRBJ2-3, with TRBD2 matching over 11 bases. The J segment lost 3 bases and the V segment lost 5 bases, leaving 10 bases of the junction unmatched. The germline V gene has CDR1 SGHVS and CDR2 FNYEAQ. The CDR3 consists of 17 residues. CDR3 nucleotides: TGTGCCAGCAGCAAACGCCTTAGCGGGAGGGCTACAGATACGCAGTATTTT. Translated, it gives CASSKRLSGRATDTQYF. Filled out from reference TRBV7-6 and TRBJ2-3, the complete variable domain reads GAGVSQSPRYKVTKRGQDVALRCDPISGHVSLYWYRQALGQGPEFLTYFNYEAQQDKSGLPNDRFSAERPEGSISTLTIQRTEQRDSAMYRCASSKRLSGRATDTQYFGPGTRLTVL.

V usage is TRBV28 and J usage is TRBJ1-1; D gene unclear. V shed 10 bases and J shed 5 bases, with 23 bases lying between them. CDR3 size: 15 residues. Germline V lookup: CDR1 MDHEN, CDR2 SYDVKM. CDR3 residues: CATCIRPLGGTEAFF. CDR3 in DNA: TGTGCCACCTGCATCAGGCCGTTGGGTGGGACTGAAGCTTTCTTT. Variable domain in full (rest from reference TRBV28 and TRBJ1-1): DVKVTQSSRYLVKRTGEKVFLECVQDMDHENMFWYRQDPGLGLRLIYFSYDVKMKEKGDIPEGYSVSREKKERFSLILESASTNQTSMYLCATCIRPLGGTEAFFGQGTRLTVV.

Written as DNA, the CDR3 is TGTGCCAGTAGTTCCTTCCCCGGGAACCCATATGGCTACACCTTC. Amino acids: CASSSFPGNPYGYTF. The chain carries TRBV19 and TRBJ1-2, with no clear D. V dropped 5 bases and J dropped 5 bases, with 18 bases sitting between them. Per germline, CDR1 LNHDA and CDR2 SQIVND (reference sequence). CDR3 length: 15 residues. Drawing the rest from reference TRBV19 and TRBJ1-2, the complete variable domain is DGGITQSPKYLFRKEGQNVTLSCEQNLNHDAMYWYRQDPGQGLRLIYYSQIVNDFQKGDIAEGYSVSREKKESFPLTVTSAQKNPTAFYLCASSSFPGNPYGYTFGSGTRLTVV.

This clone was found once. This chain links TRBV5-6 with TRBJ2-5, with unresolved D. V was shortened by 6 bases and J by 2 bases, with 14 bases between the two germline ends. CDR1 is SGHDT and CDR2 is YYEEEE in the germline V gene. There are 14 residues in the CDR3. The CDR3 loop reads CASNRGQQQETQYF. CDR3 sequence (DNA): TGTGCCAGCAACCGCGGCCAGCAACAAGAGACCCAGTACTTC. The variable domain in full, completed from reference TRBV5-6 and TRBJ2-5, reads DAGVTQSPTHLIKTRGQQVTLRCSPKSGHDTVSWYQQALGQGPQFIFQYYEEEERQRGNFPDRFSGHQFPNYSSELNVNALLLGDSALYLCASNRGQQQETQYFGPGTRLLVL.

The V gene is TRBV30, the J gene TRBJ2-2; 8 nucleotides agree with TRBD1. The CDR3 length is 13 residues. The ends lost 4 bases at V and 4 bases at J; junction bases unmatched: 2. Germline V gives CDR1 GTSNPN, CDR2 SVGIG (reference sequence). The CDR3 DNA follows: TGTGCCTGGACAGGGGGCATCACCGGGGAGCTGTTTTTT. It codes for CAWTGGITGELFF.

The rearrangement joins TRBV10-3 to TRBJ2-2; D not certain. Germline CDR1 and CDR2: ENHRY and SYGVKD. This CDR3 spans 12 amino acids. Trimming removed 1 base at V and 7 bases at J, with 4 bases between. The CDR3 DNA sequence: TGTGCCATCAGTGAGTTCTACGGGGAGCTGTTTTTT. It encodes CAISEFYGELFF.

CDR3 in DNA: TGTGCCAGCAGGTTTACAGGGAATGGCAATCAGCCCCAGCATTTT. Translating gives CASRFTGNGNQPQHF. The V call is TRBV6-6, the J call TRBJ1-5; D possibly corresponds to TRBD1 (6 bases). Germline V lookup: CDR1 MNHNY, CDR2 SVGAGI (reference sequence). The CDR3 has 15 residues. Trimming pared 6 bases from V and 2 bases from J, leaving 14 bases between.

CDR3 sequence: CAWSVLTGHNSPLHF. The CDR3 region has the DNA TGTGCCTGGAGTGTATTGACAGGTCATAATTCACCCCTCCACTTT. The chain carries TRBV30 and TRBJ1-6; a possible D gene is TRBD1 (6 bases). Germline V gene lookup returns CDR1 GTSNPN and CDR2 SVGIG (reference sequence). With 0 bases removed from V and 5 bases from J, the gap between germline ends came to 11 bases. CDR3 length equals 15 residues.

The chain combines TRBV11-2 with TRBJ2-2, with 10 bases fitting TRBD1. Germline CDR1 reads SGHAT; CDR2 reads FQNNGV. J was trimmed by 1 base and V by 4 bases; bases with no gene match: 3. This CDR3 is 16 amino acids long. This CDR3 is CASSSGTGVNTGELFF. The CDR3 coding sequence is TGTGCCAGCAGCTCCGGGACAGGGGTGAACACCGGGGAGCTGTTTTTT.